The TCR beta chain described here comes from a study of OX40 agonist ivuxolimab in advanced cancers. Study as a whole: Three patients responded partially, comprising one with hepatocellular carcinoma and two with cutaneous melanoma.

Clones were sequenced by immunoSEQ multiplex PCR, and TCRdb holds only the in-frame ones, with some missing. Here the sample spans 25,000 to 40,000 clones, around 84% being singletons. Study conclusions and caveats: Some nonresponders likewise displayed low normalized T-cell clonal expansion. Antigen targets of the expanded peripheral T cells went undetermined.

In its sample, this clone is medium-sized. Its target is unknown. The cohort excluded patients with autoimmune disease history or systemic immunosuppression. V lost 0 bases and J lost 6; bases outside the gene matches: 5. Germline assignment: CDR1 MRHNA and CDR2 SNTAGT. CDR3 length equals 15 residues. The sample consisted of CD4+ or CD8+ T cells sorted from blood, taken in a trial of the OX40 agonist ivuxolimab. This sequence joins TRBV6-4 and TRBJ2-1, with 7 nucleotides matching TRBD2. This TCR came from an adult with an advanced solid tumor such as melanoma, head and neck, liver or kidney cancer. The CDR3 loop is CASSDSRGGSNEQFF. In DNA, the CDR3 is TGTGCCAGCAGTGACTCGAGAGGCGGGAGCAATGAGCAGTTCTTC.